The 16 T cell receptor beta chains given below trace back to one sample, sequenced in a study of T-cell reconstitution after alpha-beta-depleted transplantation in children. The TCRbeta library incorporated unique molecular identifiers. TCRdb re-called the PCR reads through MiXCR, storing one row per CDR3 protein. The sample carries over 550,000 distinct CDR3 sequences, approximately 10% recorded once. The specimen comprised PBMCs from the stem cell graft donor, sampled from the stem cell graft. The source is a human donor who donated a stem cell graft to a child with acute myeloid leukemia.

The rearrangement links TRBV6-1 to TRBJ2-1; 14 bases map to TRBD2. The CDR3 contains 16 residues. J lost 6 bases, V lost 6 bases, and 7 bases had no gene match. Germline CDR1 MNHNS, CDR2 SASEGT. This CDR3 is CASRPPGLAGVNEQFF. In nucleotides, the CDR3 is TGTGCCAGCAGGCCCCCGGGACTAGCGGGAGTCAATGAGCAGTTCTTC.

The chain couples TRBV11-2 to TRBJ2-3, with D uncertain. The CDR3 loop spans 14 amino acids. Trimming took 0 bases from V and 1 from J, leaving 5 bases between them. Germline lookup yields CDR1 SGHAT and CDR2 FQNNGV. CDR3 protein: CASSLEWGTDTQYF. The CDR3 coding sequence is TGTGCCAGCAGCTTAGAGTGGGGCACAGATACGCAGTATTTT.

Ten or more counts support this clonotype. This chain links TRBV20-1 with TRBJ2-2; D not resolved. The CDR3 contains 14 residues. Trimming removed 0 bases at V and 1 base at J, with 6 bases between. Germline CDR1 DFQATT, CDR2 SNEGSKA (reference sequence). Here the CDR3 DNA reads TGCAGTGCTAGAGATACCTTGAACACCGGGGAGCTGTTTTTT. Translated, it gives CSARDTLNTGELFF.

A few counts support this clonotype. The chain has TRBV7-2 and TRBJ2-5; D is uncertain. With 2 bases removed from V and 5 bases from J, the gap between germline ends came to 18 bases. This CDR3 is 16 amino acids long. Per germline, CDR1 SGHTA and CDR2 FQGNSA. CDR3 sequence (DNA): TGTGCCAGCAGCTTAAATAGTCCTTCTCTCTCGGAGACCCAGTACTTC. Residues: CASSLNSPSLSETQYF.

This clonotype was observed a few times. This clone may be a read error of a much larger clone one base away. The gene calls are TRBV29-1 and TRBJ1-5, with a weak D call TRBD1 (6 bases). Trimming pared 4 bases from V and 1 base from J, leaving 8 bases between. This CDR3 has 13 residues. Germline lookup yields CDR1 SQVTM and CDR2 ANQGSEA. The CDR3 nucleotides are TGCAGCGTTGTACAGGGAAGCAATCAGCCCCAGCATTTT. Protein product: CSVVQGSNQPQHF.

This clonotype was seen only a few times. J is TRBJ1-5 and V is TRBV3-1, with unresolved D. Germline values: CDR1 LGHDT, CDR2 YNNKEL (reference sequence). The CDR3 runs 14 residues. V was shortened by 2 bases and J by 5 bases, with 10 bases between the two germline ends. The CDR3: CASSQLTSDQPQHF. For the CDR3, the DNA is TGTGCCAGCAGCCAACTCACGAGCGATCAGCCCCAGCATTTT.

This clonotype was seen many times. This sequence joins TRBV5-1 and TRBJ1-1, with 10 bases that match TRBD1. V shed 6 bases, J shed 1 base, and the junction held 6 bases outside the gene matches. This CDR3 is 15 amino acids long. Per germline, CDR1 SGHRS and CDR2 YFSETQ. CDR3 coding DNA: TGCGCCAGCATCTCAGGACAGGGGGGGAACACTGAAGCTTTCTTT. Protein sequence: CASISGQGGNTEAFF.

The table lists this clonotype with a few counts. This chain's CDR3 is CASNRGGESEQFF. In DNA form, the CDR3 reads TGTGCCAGCAACCGAGGCGGGGAAAGTGAGCAGTTCTTC. V gene TRBV7-6 combines with J gene TRBJ2-1; D possibly corresponds to TRBD2 (6 bases). The CDR3 spans 13 residues. CDR1 SGHVS and CDR2 FNYEAQ come from the germline V gene. Trimming removed 7 bases at V and 9 bases at J, with 16 bases between.

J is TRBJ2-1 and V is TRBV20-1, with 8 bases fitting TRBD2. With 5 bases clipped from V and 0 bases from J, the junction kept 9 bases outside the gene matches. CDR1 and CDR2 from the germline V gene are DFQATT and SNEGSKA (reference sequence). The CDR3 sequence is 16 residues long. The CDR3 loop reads CSAQTSVRSSYNEQFF. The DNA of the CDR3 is TGCAGTGCTCAGACTAGCGTAAGAAGCTCCTACAATGAGCAGTTCTTC.

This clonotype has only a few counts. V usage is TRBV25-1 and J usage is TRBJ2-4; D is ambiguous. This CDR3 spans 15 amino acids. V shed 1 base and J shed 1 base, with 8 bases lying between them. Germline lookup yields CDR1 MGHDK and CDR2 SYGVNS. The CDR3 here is CASSESGLAKNIQYF. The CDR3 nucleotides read TGTGCCAGCAGTGAATCCGGGTTGGCCAAAAACATTCAGTACTTC. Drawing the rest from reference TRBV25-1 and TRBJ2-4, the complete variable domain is EADIYQTPRYLVIGTGKKITLECSQTMGHDKMYWYQQDPGMELHLIHYSYGVNSTEKGDLSSESTVSRIRTEHFPLTLESARPSHTSQYLCASSESGLAKNIQYFGAGTRLSVL.

CDR3 DNA: TGTGCCACCAGCAGAGATACTATATCGGCGGATACGCAGTATTTT. Translated, it gives CATSRDTISADTQYF. The chain uses TRBV15 and TRBJ2-3; D is ambiguous. V lost 0 bases and J lost 6, with 13 bases in between. Germline V gives CDR1 LNHNV, CDR2 YYDKDF (reference sequence). The CDR3 covers 15 residues.

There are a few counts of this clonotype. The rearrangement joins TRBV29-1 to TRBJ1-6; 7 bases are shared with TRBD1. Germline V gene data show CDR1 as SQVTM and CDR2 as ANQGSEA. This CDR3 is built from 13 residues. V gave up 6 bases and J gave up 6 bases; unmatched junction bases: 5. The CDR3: CSVQGGANSPLHF. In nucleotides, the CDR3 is TGCAGCGTCCAGGGGGGGGCTAATTCACCCCTCCACTTT.

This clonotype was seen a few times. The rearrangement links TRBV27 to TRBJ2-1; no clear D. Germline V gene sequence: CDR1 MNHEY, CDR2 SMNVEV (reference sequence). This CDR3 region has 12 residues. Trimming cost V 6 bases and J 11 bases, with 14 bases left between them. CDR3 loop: CASSSNQAQQFF. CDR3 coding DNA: TGTGCCAGCAGCTCAAACCAAGCCCAGCAGTTCTTC.

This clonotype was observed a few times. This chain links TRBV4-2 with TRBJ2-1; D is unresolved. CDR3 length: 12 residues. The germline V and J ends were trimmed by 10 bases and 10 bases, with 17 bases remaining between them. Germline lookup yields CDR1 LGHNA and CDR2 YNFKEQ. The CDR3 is CAMGPGPGEQFF. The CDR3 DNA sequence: TGTGCCATGGGCCCCGGGCCCGGCGAGCAGTTCTTC.

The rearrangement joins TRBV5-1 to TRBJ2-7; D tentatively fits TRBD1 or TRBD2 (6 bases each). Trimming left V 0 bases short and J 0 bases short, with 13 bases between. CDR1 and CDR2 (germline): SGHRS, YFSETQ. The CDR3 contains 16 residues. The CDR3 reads CASSLVGGLISYEQYF. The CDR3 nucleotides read TGCGCCAGCAGCTTGGTGGGGGGCCTTATCTCCTACGAGCAGTACTTC.

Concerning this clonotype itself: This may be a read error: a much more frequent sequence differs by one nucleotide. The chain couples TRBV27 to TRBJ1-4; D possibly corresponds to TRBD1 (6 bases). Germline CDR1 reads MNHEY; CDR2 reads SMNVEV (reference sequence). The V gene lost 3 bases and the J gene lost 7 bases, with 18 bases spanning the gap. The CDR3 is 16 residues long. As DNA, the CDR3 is TGTGCCAGCAGTTTCCGCGGGGGGGCCCCCTGTGAAAAACTGTTTTTT. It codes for CASSFRGGAPCEKLFF.